This TCR beta chain was recovered during a study of immune cell composition in non-small cell lung cancer. The wider study: Lung adenocarcinoma or squamous carcinoma made up most tumours. Study-wide points: No significant correlation existed between pack-years smoked and tumour clonality.

Turning to this clone: Its specificity is unknown.

The table came from immunoSEQ multiplex PCR; TCRdb's copy has only in-frame clones and leaves some out. The table lists some 7,000 clones, around 77% of them singletons, with 5% to 7% in the top ten. The normal lung sample lay at least 3 cm, and maximally far, from the tumour. In germline, CDR1 is LNHDA, CDR2 SQIVND (reference sequence). J was trimmed by 1 base and V by 7 bases; bases with no gene match: 5. The CDR3 contains 14 residues. The sequence derives from a human donor with non-small cell lung cancer. The chain employs TRBV19 and TRBJ1-1; 8 nucleotides line up with TRBD1. The specimen sequenced was non-adjacent lung tissue. CDR3 region: CASKGDRRNTEAFF. The CDR3 DNA follows: TGTGCCAGTAAGGGGGACAGGCGGAACACTGAAGCTTTCTTT. Based on the CDR3 plus reference TRBV19 and TRBJ1-1, the full variable domain is DGGITQSPKYLFRKEGQNVTLSCEQNLNHDAMYWYRQDPGQGLRLIYYSQIVNDFQKGDIAEGYSVSREKKESFPLTVTSAQKNPTAFYLCASKGDRRNTEAFFGQGTRLTVV.